This T cell receptor (beta chain) was observed in a study of cytomegalovirus exposure and HLA in healthy donors. Study information: The roughly 670 first-cohort repertoires and the 120 or so validation repertoires shared the same platform, a later analysis reported.

This CDR3 region has 12 residues. Per the germline V gene, CDR1 is MNHEY and CDR2 is SVGAGI. Trimming at V came to 7 bases and at J to 7 bases, leaving 4 bases not matched to a gene. The study, taken as a whole, reports: First-cohort TCR clusters were later found to tend to co-occur in the 120 validation repertoires. Reports showed the classifier diagnosing cytomegalovirus status with high specificity and sensitivity. As confirmed in vitro, three CMV-associated chains were specific for CMV antigens.

This clone was detected a few times. Its antigen is undetermined. The protocol was immunoSEQ multiplex PCR, while the TCRdb copy is restricted to in-frame clones and leaves out a portion. Among about 120,000 clones listed, more than 70% were seen once. The V call is TRBV6-5, the J call TRBJ1-2, with TRBD1 identical over 9 bases. This clonotype originated in a man aged 18 to 35 in good health and CMV-seronegative. Sequences were obtained from PBMCs. CDR3 DNA: TGTGCCAGCATTGACAGGGGGAGTGGCTACACCTTC. It is translated as CASIDRGSGYTF.